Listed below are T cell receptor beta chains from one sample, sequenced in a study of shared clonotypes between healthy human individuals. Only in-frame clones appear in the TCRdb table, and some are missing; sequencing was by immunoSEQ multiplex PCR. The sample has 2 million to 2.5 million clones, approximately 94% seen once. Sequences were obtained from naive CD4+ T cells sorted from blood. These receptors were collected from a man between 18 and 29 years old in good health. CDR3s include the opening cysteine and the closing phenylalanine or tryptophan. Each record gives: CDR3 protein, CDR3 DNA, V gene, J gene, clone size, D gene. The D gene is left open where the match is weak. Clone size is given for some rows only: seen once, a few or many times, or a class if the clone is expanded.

cdr3_aa: CASSPNYLRGSNGYTF
cdr3_nt: TGTGCCAGCTCACCTAATTACCTCCGGGGAAGTAATGGCTACACCTTC
v_call: TRBV18
j_call: TRBJ1-2
clone_size: -
d_call: -

cdr3_aa: CASSLGAGWYEKLFF
cdr3_nt: TGTGCCAGCAGCTTAGGGGCAGGGTGGTATGAAAAACTGTTTTTT
v_call: TRBV7-6
j_call: TRBJ1-4
clone_size: -
d_call: -

cdr3_aa: CASSEQVPSSTDTQYF
cdr3_nt: TGTGCCAGCAGCGAGCAAGTCCCCTCTAGCACAGATACGCAGTATTTT
v_call: TRBV11-2
j_call: TRBJ2-3
clone_size: -
d_call: -

cdr3_aa: CASSFRDQTTNEQFF
cdr3_nt: TGTGCCAGCAGCTTTAGGGACCAAACTACTAATGAGCAGTTCTTC
v_call: TRBV7-8
j_call: TRBJ2-1
clone_size: -
d_call: -

cdr3_aa: CASSQGHTEAFF
cdr3_nt: TGCGCCAGCAGCCAAGGTCACACTGAAGCTTTCTTT
v_call: TRBV4-1
j_call: TRBJ1-1
clone_size: -
d_call: -

cdr3_aa: CASSTPRGSHNEQFF
cdr3_nt: TGTGCCAGCAGCACCCCACGGGGGTCCCACAATGAGCAGTTCTTC
v_call: TRBV11-2
j_call: TRBJ2-1
clone_size: -
d_call: -

cdr3_aa: CASSLARQFPNTGELFF
cdr3_nt: TGTGCCAGCAGCTTAGCCCGACAGTTTCCGAACACCGGGGAGCTGTTTTTT
v_call: TRBV7-2
j_call: TRBJ2-2
clone_size: -
d_call: -

cdr3_aa: CASSGDRVGNQPQHF
cdr3_nt: TGTGCCAGCAGTGGGGACAGGGTGGGCAATCAGCCCCAGCATTTT
v_call: TRBV28
j_call: TRBJ1-5
clone_size: -
d_call: TRBD1

cdr3_aa: CASSPDLGGNQPQHF
cdr3_nt: TGTGCCAGCAGTCCGGACCTCGGCGGCAATCAGCCCCAGCATTTT
v_call: TRBV7-2
j_call: TRBJ1-5
clone_size: -
d_call: -

cdr3_aa: CASRERGGYGANVLTF
cdr3_nt: TGTGCCAGCAGAGAGCGGGGGGGCTATGGGGCCAACGTCCTGACTTTC
v_call: TRBV2
j_call: TRBJ2-6
clone_size: -
d_call: TRBD2

cdr3_aa: CASSTGQVNGYTF
cdr3_nt: TGTGCCAGCAGCACTGGACAGGTTAATGGCTACACCTTC
v_call: TRBV5-6
j_call: TRBJ1-2
clone_size: -
d_call: TRBD1

cdr3_aa: CASSRTSGGSYEQYF
cdr3_nt: TGTGCCAGCAGCCGGACTAGCGGGGGCTCCTACGAGCAGTACTTC
v_call: TRBV7-2
j_call: TRBJ2-7
clone_size: once
d_call: TRBD2

cdr3_aa: CASSTTGSEQYF
cdr3_nt: TGTGCCAGCAGCACTACAGGGTCCGAGCAGTACTTC
v_call: TRBV5-8
j_call: TRBJ2-7
clone_size: once
d_call: -

cdr3_aa: CASSRNRERGNTIYF
cdr3_nt: TGTGCCAGCAGCCGTAACAGGGAACGAGGAAACACCATATATTTT
v_call: TRBV11-2
j_call: TRBJ1-3
clone_size: -
d_call: -

cdr3_aa: CASSWDTSNQPQHF
cdr3_nt: TGTGCCAGCAGCTGGGACACGAGCAATCAGCCCCAGCATTTT
v_call: TRBV7-9
j_call: TRBJ1-5
clone_size: -
d_call: -

cdr3_aa: CASSPGDLLTYEQYF
cdr3_nt: TGCGCCAGCAGCCCGGGGGACCTGTTAACCTACGAGCAGTACTTC
v_call: TRBV5-1
j_call: TRBJ2-7
clone_size: -
d_call: -

cdr3_aa: CASSLVGREAFF
cdr3_nt: TGTGCCAGCAGCTTGGTTGGTCGGGAAGCTTTCTTT
v_call: TRBV5-4
j_call: TRBJ1-1
clone_size: -
d_call: -

cdr3_aa: CASMSPTSGSTRNTGELFF
cdr3_nt: TGTGCCAGTATGTCCCCGACTAGCGGGAGCACGAGAAATACCGGGGAGCTGTTTTTT
v_call: TRBV19
j_call: TRBJ2-2
clone_size: -
d_call: TRBD2

cdr3_aa: CASSIQGAYSPLHF
cdr3_nt: TGTGCCAGTAGTATTCAGGGGGCTTATTCACCCCTCCACTTT
v_call: TRBV19
j_call: TRBJ1-6
clone_size: -
d_call: TRBD1

cdr3_aa: CASSLGSGLDTQYF
cdr3_nt: TGTGCCAGCAGCTTAGGGTCCGGCCTTGATACGCAGTATTTT
v_call: TRBV11-2
j_call: TRBJ2-3
clone_size: -
d_call: -

cdr3_aa: CASRRGPTSTDTQYF
cdr3_nt: TGTGCCAGCCGAAGGGGACCGACTAGCACAGATACGCAGTATTTT
v_call: TRBV6-1
j_call: TRBJ2-3
clone_size: -
d_call: -

cdr3_aa: CASSYRAPGAYEQYF
cdr3_nt: TGTGCCAGCAGTTACAGGGCCCCGGGGGCCTACGAGCAGTACTTC
v_call: TRBV27
j_call: TRBJ2-7
clone_size: -
d_call: -

cdr3_aa: CASALLEEAKNIQYF
cdr3_nt: TGTGCCAGCGCCTTGCTGGAAGAAGCCAAAAACATTCAGTACTTC
v_call: TRBV6-6
j_call: TRBJ2-4
clone_size: -
d_call: -

cdr3_aa: CASSEPGRGVQDEQYF
cdr3_nt: TGTGCCAGCAGTGAACCCGGGCGGGGCGTTCAGGACGAGCAGTACTTC
v_call: TRBV6-1
j_call: TRBJ2-7
clone_size: once
d_call: -

cdr3_aa: CSAQVYPYEQYF
cdr3_nt: TGCAGCGCCCAAGTTTACCCCTACGAGCAGTACTTC
v_call: TRBV29-1
j_call: TRBJ2-7
clone_size: -
d_call: -

cdr3_aa: CASSQGQAGTNNSPLHF
cdr3_nt: TGCGCCAGCAGCCAGGGGCAGGCTGGGACCAATAATTCACCCCTCCACTTT
v_call: TRBV5-1
j_call: TRBJ1-6
clone_size: -
d_call: -

cdr3_aa: CASSQTTGDQPQHF
cdr3_nt: TGCGCCAGCAGCCAGACCACAGGGGATCAGCCCCAGCATTTT
v_call: TRBV4-1
j_call: TRBJ1-5
clone_size: -
d_call: TRBD1

cdr3_aa: CASSLSPGLLYEQYF
cdr3_nt: TGTGCCAGCAGTTTATCGCCGGGACTACTCTACGAGCAGTACTTC
v_call: TRBV27
j_call: TRBJ2-7
clone_size: -
d_call: TRBD2

cdr3_aa: CASSGRGGGNYEQYF
cdr3_nt: TGTGCCAGCAGCGGAAGGGGAGGAGGAAACTACGAGCAGTACTTC
v_call: TRBV7-8
j_call: TRBJ2-7
clone_size: -
d_call: -

cdr3_aa: CASSLRDSTETQYF
cdr3_nt: TGTGCCAGCAGCCTACGGGACAGCACAGAGACCCAGTACTTC
v_call: TRBV5-4
j_call: TRBJ2-5
clone_size: once
d_call: TRBD1

cdr3_aa: CASSGIAKNIQYF
cdr3_nt: TGTGCCAGCAGTGGAATAGCCAAAAACATTCAGTACTTC
v_call: TRBV6-6
j_call: TRBJ2-4
clone_size: -
d_call: -

cdr3_aa: CASSTSGISNQPQHF
cdr3_nt: TGTGCCAGCAGTACCTCAGGTATATCAAATCAGCCCCAGCATTTT
v_call: TRBV27
j_call: TRBJ1-5
clone_size: -
d_call: -

cdr3_aa: CASSEDYGTGADGYGYTF
cdr3_nt: TGTGCCAGCAGTGAAGATTATGGGACAGGGGCGGACGGATATGGCTACACCTTC
v_call: TRBV2
j_call: TRBJ1-2
clone_size: -
d_call: TRBD1

cdr3_aa: CASSVALQGGAYGYTF
cdr3_nt: TGTGCCAGCAGCGTAGCTTTGCAGGGGGGGGCCTATGGCTACACCTTC
v_call: TRBV9
j_call: TRBJ1-2
clone_size: once
d_call: TRBD1

cdr3_aa: CASNGLGGQETQYF
cdr3_nt: TGTGCCAGCAACGGACTTGGGGGTCAAGAGACCCAGTACTTC
v_call: TRBV5-6
j_call: TRBJ2-5
clone_size: -
d_call: -

cdr3_aa: CASSPTDQPQHF
cdr3_nt: TGTGCCAGCTCACCGACAGACCAGCCCCAGCATTTT
v_call: TRBV18
j_call: TRBJ1-5
clone_size: -
d_call: -

cdr3_aa: CASSVESAPDTQYF
cdr3_nt: TGTGCCAGCAGCGTAGAGTCAGCCCCCGATACGCAGTATTTT
v_call: TRBV9
j_call: TRBJ2-3
clone_size: -
d_call: -

cdr3_aa: CASSLEAGRADTQYF
cdr3_nt: TGCGCCAGCAGCTTGGAGGCGGGGAGGGCAGATACGCAGTATTTT
v_call: TRBV5-1
j_call: TRBJ2-3
clone_size: -
d_call: TRBD2

cdr3_aa: CSVTSADTQYF
cdr3_nt: TGCAGCGTTACCAGTGCAGATACGCAGTATTTT
v_call: TRBV29-1
j_call: TRBJ2-3
clone_size: -
d_call: -

cdr3_aa: CASSLRYREAFF
cdr3_nt: TGTGCCAGCAGCCTTAGATATAGGGAAGCTTTCTTT
v_call: TRBV5-6
j_call: TRBJ1-1
clone_size: -
d_call: -

cdr3_aa: CASSEAPGSDLAKNIQYF
cdr3_nt: TGTGCCAGCAGTGAAGCGCCAGGGTCCGATCTAGCCAAAAACATTCAGTACTTC
v_call: TRBV6-1
j_call: TRBJ2-4
clone_size: -
d_call: -

cdr3_aa: CASSAFSGLTILINEQFF
cdr3_nt: TGTGCCAGCAGTGCCTTCTCGGGACTAACCATTCTGATCAATGAGCAGTTCTTC
v_call: TRBV6-1
j_call: TRBJ2-1
clone_size: once
d_call: TRBD2

cdr3_aa: CASSLNRASYEQYF
cdr3_nt: TGTGCCAGCAGCTTAAACAGGGCGTCCTACGAGCAGTACTTC
v_call: TRBV11-2
j_call: TRBJ2-7
clone_size: -
d_call: -

cdr3_aa: CASSLAWNTGELFF
cdr3_nt: TGCGCCAGCAGCTTGGCGTGGAACACCGGGGAGCTGTTTTTT
v_call: TRBV5-1
j_call: TRBJ2-2
clone_size: -
d_call: -